The rows below give T cell receptor beta chains drawn from one sample of a study of T cell repertoires and Cas9 in healthy adults. Using immunoSEQ multiplex PCR, the repertoire was profiled, and TCRdb retains in-frame clones only, with some absent. The table lists 20,000 to 25,000 clones, around 90% of them singletons, with roughly 1.5% in the top ten. Sequenced material: CD4+ effector T cells (CD127+, CD25-, CD137-, CD154-) from PBMCs; culture status not recorded. Source of these receptors: a human donor in good health. The CDR3 runs from the conserved cysteine through the conserved F or W. The D gene is left open where the match is weak. Only some rows state a clone size, as once, few, many or a class for expanded clones.

CDR3: CASSDWGQYEQYF
DNA: TGTGCCAGCAGTGATTGGGGGCAGTACGAGCAGTACTTC
V: TRBV25-1
size: .
J: TRBJ2-7
D: .

CDR3: CASSQTRTGTTEKLFF
DNA: TGCGCCAGCAGCCAAACCCGGACAGGGACCACAGAAAAACTGTTTTTT
V: TRBV4-1
size: .
J: TRBJ1-4
D: TRBD1

CDR3: CASSLGLGETQYF
DNA: TGTGCCAGCAGCTTAGGGCTGGGGGAGACCCAGTACTTC
V: TRBV11-3
size: once
J: TRBJ2-5
D: .

CDR3: CASSKEPGQGNTEAFF
DNA: TGTGCCAGCAGCAAAGAACCGGGACAGGGGAACACTGAAGCTTTCTTT
V: TRBV7-9
size: .
J: TRBJ1-1
D: TRBD1

CDR3: CASSLAAGPSETQYF
DNA: TGTGCCAGCAGCTTAGCGGCAGGTCCAAGCGAGACCCAGTACTTC
V: TRBV7-2
size: .
J: TRBJ2-5
D: .

CDR3: CASSLGGPPNQPQHF
DNA: TGTGCCAGCAGCTTGGGGGGGCCCCCAAATCAGCCCCAGCATTTT
V: TRBV5-8
size: .
J: TRBJ1-5
D: .

CDR3: CASSIVLAGALKETQYF
DNA: TGTGCCAGCAGTATTGTACTAGCGGGGGCCCTAAAAGAGACCCAGTACTTC
V: TRBV5-4
size: .
J: TRBJ2-5
D: TRBD2

CDR3: CASSELPRDSPLHF
DNA: TGTGCCAGCAGTGAACTGCCCCGGGATTCACCCCTCCACTTT
V: TRBV6-5
size: .
J: TRBJ1-6
D: .

CDR3: CASSPGPRAGGYTF
DNA: TGTGCCAGCAGTCCGGGGCCCCGGGCTGGGGGCTACACCTTC
V: TRBV28
size: .
J: TRBJ1-2
D: .

CDR3: CASSATSGGAGEQFF
DNA: TGTGCCAGCAGTGCCACTAGCGGGGGGGCCGGTGAGCAGTTCTTC
V: TRBV2
size: .
J: TRBJ2-1
D: TRBD2

CDR3: CASSLGDRANYGYTF
DNA: TGTGCCAGCAGCTTAGGGGACAGGGCTAACTATGGCTACACCTTC
V: TRBV7-8
size: .
J: TRBJ1-2
D: TRBD1

CDR3: CASSIARGNSPLHF
DNA: TGTGCCAGCTCAATCGCCAGGGGAAATTCACCCCTCCACTTT
V: TRBV6-6
size: .
J: TRBJ1-6
D: .

CDR3: CASTVVRESNYEQYF
DNA: TGTGCCAGCACCGTGGTCCGGGAATCAAACTACGAGCAGTACTTC
V: TRBV28
size: .
J: TRBJ2-7
D: .

CDR3: CAICRDTSRTEAFF
DNA: TGTGCCATCTGCCGGGACACCTCACGGACTGAAGCTTTCTTT
V: TRBV6-6
size: .
J: TRBJ1-1
D: .

CDR3: CASSVGQNTEAFF
DNA: TGTGCCAGCAGCGTTGGACAGAACACTGAAGCTTTCTTT
V: TRBV7-9
size: .
J: TRBJ1-1
D: .

CDR3: CASIKRQGMGTEAFF
DNA: TGTGCCAGCATTAAGCGACAGGGGATGGGAACTGAAGCTTTCTTT
V: TRBV6-5
size: once
J: TRBJ1-1
D: TRBD1

CDR3: CASSSTGGTEAFF
DNA: TGTGCCAGCAGTTCTACCGGAGGCACTGAAGCTTTCTTT
V: TRBV6-1
size: .
J: TRBJ1-1
D: .

CDR3: CASSLERTMTGELFF
DNA: TGTGCCAGCAGCTTAGAACGGACAATGACCGGGGAGCTGTTTTTT
V: TRBV11-2
size: .
J: TRBJ2-2
D: .

CDR3: CASSSGGKNTGELFF
DNA: TGTGCCAGCAGTTCAGGGGGCAAAAACACCGGGGAGCTGTTTTTT
V: TRBV6-5
size: once
J: TRBJ2-2
D: TRBD1

CDR3: CASSQRGQGRVGTEAFF
DNA: TGCGCCAGCAGCCAACGGGGGCAGGGGCGAGTAGGAACTGAAGCTTTCTTT
V: TRBV5-1
size: .
J: TRBJ1-1
D: .

CDR3: CASRLGGAGSPSYNEQFF
DNA: TGTGCCAGTAGGCTAGGGGGGGCGGGATCCCCCTCCTACAATGAGCAGTTCTTC
V: TRBV19
size: .
J: TRBJ2-1
D: .

CDR3: CASSPTPYEQYF
DNA: TGTGCCAGCTCACCGACTCCCTACGAGCAGTACTTC
V: TRBV18
size: .
J: TRBJ2-7
D: .

CDR3: CASSWGRVYTGELFF
DNA: TGCGCCAGCAGCTGGGGGCGGGTATACACCGGGGAGCTGTTTTTT
V: TRBV4-1
size: .
J: TRBJ2-2
D: .

CDR3: CAISEPGSGYTF
DNA: TGTGCCATCAGTGAGCCCGGTAGTGGCTACACCTTC
V: TRBV10-3
size: .
J: TRBJ1-2
D: .

CDR3: CASSPPGPPYEQYF
DNA: TGTGCCAGCTCACCACCAGGCCCCCCCTACGAGCAGTACTTC
V: TRBV18
size: .
J: TRBJ2-7
D: .

CDR3: CASSIEQGAAGANVLTF
DNA: TGTGCCAGTAGTATAGAACAGGGGGCGGCCGGGGCCAACGTCCTGACTTTC
V: TRBV19
size: .
J: TRBJ2-6
D: TRBD1

CDR3: CASSGSGRRTGELFF
DNA: TGTGCCAGCAGTGGAAGCGGGAGAAGGACCGGGGAGCTGTTTTTT
V: TRBV2
size: .
J: TRBJ2-2
D: TRBD2

CDR3: CASRKTGGKNIQYF
DNA: TGTGCCAGTAGAAAGACAGGGGGCAAAAACATTCAGTACTTC
V: TRBV19
size: .
J: TRBJ2-4
D: TRBD1

CDR3: CASSGDPHSYNEQFF
DNA: TGTGCCAGCAGTGGGGACCCACACTCCTACAATGAGCAGTTCTTC
V: TRBV6-1
size: .
J: TRBJ2-1
D: .

CDR3: CASSEARGNTIYF
DNA: TGTGCCAGCAGTGAAGCCAGAGGTAACACCATATATTTT
V: TRBV6-1
size: .
J: TRBJ1-3
D: .

CDR3: CASSLNSYSAQHF
DNA: TGTGCCAGCAGCTTAAACTCTTATTCGGCCCAGCATTTT
V: TRBV7-2
size: once
J: TRBJ1-5
D: .

CDR3: CASSLGQAAYF
DNA: TGTGCCAGCAGTTTAGGGCAGGCGGCTTACTTC
V: TRBV28
size: .
J: TRBJ2-7
D: .

CDR3: CASSLGTAEQYF
DNA: TGTGCCAGCAGTCTCGGGACAGCCGAGCAGTACTTC
V: TRBV28
size: .
J: TRBJ2-7
D: TRBD1

CDR3: CSVRDRSNQPQHF
DNA: TGCTCCGTTAGGGACAGATCTAATCAGCCCCAGCATTTT
V: TRBV29-1
size: .
J: TRBJ1-5
D: TRBD1

CDR3: CASSLEPHTGELFF
DNA: TGTGCCAGCAGCTTGGAACCACACACCGGGGAGCTGTTTTTT
V: TRBV5-5
size: .
J: TRBJ2-2
D: .

CDR3: CASSIVGSVAKNIQYF
DNA: TGTGCCAGTAGTATAGTGGGCAGCGTAGCCAAAAACATTCAGTACTTC
V: TRBV19
size: once
J: TRBJ2-4
D: .

CDR3: CASSRPGLNTEAFF
DNA: TGTGCCAGCAGTCGACCTGGCCTGAACACTGAAGCTTTCTTT
V: TRBV6-5
size: .
J: TRBJ1-1
D: .

CDR3: CATGGGELFF
DNA: TGTGCCACTGGTGGCGGGGAGCTGTTTTTT
V: TRBV6-4
size: .
J: TRBJ2-2
D: .

CDR3: CASIRRTGYYEQYF
DNA: TGTGCCAGCATAAGAAGGACAGGGTACTACGAGCAGTACTTC
V: TRBV6-5
size: .
J: TRBJ2-7
D: TRBD1

CDR3: CAIRGTSGAYEQYF
DNA: TGTGCCATCAGAGGGACTAGCGGGGCCTACGAGCAGTACTTC
V: TRBV10-3
size: .
J: TRBJ2-7
D: TRBD2

CDR3: CSVVWDRDPSSYEQYF
DNA: TGCAGCGTTGTTTGGGACAGGGATCCTTCGTCCTACGAGCAGTACTTC
V: TRBV29-1
size: once
J: TRBJ2-7
D: TRBD1

CDR3: CASNFGQLEQYF
DNA: TGTGCCAGCAATTTTGGACAACTGGAGCAGTACTTC
V: TRBV2
size: .
J: TRBJ2-7
D: .

CDR3: CASSSRGPVTEAFF
DNA: TGCGCCAGCAGCTCGAGGGGGCCTGTCACTGAAGCTTTCTTT
V: TRBV5-1
size: once
J: TRBJ1-1
D: TRBD1

CDR3: CASSLDRNTGELFF
DNA: TGTGCCAGCAGCTTAGATCGTAACACCGGGGAGCTGTTTTTT
V: TRBV11-2
size: .
J: TRBJ2-2
D: .

CDR3: CASSSRIRLAGGPGGELFF
DNA: TGTGCCAGCAGCTCTCGGATCCGACTAGCGGGAGGGCCGGGCGGGGAGCTGTTTTTT
V: TRBV7-9
size: .
J: TRBJ2-2
D: TRBD2

CDR3: CASSEEVPVKNIQYF
DNA: TGTGCCAGCAGTGAAGAGGTTCCAGTCAAAAACATTCAGTACTTC
V: TRBV2
size: .
J: TRBJ2-4
D: .

CDR3: CASSQGLAGGETQYF
DNA: TGCGCCAGCAGCCAGGGCCTAGCGGGGGGTGAGACCCAGTACTTC
V: TRBV4-1
size: .
J: TRBJ2-5
D: TRBD2

CDR3: CASSLGTLSYEQYF
DNA: TGTGCCAGCAGTCTCGGGACTCTTTCCTACGAGCAGTACTTC
V: TRBV6-5
size: .
J: TRBJ2-7
D: .

CDR3: CASSFGGSQPQHF
DNA: TGTGCCAGCAGCTTTGGTGGTAGTCAGCCCCAGCATTTT
V: TRBV11-2
size: .
J: TRBJ1-5
D: .

CDR3: CASSTGLVSYF
DNA: TGTGCCAGCAGCACTGGACTAGTCTCGTACTTC
V: TRBV7-2
size: .
J: TRBJ2-7
D: TRBD2

CDR3: CASSGGHRETQYF
DNA: TGTGCCAGCAGTGGGGGTCACCGAGAGACCCAGTACTTC
V: TRBV6-1
size: .
J: TRBJ2-5
D: .

CDR3: CASSEQAGAHQPQHF
DNA: TGTGCCAGCAGTGAACAAGCGGGGGCCCATCAGCCCCAGCATTTT
V: TRBV6-4
size: .
J: TRBJ1-5
D: .

CDR3: CASKTEVRPLHF
DNA: TGTGCCAGCAAAACCGAAGTCAGACCCCTCCACTTT
V: TRBV28
size: .
J: TRBJ1-6
D: .

CDR3: CASSGTVPNEKLFF
DNA: TGTGCCAGCAGTGGGACAGTTCCTAATGAAAAACTGTTTTTT
V: TRBV25-1
size: .
J: TRBJ1-4
D: .

CDR3: CASSPRTDYNSPLHF
DNA: TGTGCCAGCAGCCCACGGACAGACTATAATTCACCCCTCCACTTT
V: TRBV6-1
size: .
J: TRBJ1-6
D: .

CDR3: CASSLGLVGDTQYF
DNA: TGTGCCAGCAGCTTGGGGCTAGTGGGAGATACGCAGTATTTT
V: TRBV11-3
size: .
J: TRBJ2-3
D: .

CDR3: CAISDIADGYTF
DNA: TGTGCCATCAGTGATATAGCCGATGGCTACACCTTC
V: TRBV10-3
size: .
J: TRBJ1-2
D: .